This TCR beta chain appears in the sequencing data of a study of T cell responses to AZD1222 COVID-19 vaccine. Study-wide findings and caveats: In all cases, repertoires were sampled only after the peak T cell response. The span of vaccine-associated CD4 TCRs extended across spike, with dominance at 160-218 and 743-854.

This clone was recorded once. Antigen specificity is unknown. The method was immunoSEQ multiplex PCR; TCRdb's version includes in-frame clones alone and lacks a portion of them. Here the sample spans over 150,000 clones, almost 90% being singletons. The material sequenced was peripheral blood, taken 28 days after the second AZD1222 dose. This TCR came from an adult who received the AZD1222 COVID-19 vaccine.

CDR3 in amino acids: CAWSRTVNQPQHF. The CDR3 nucleotides are TGTGCCTGGAGTAGGACAGTCAATCAGCCCCAGCATTTT. V and J are TRBV30 and TRBJ1-5; tentative D call: TRBD1 (6 bases). Germline lookup yields CDR1 GTSNPN and CDR2 SVGIG (reference sequence). Trimming took off 2 bases at V and 3 bases at J, with 8 bases between the two ends. This CDR3 has 13 amino acids. The full variable domain, rest sourced from reference TRBV30 and TRBJ1-5, is SQTIHQWPATLVQPVGSPLSLECTVEGTSNPNLYWYRQAAGRGLQLLFYSVGIGQISSEVPQNLSASRPQDRQFILSSKKLLLSDSGFYLCAWSRTVNQPQHFGDGTRLSIL.